The next 6 T cell receptor beta chains were all read from a single sample in a study of blood T cell repertoires in COVID-19. The table came from immunoSEQ multiplex PCR; TCRdb's copy has only in-frame clones and leaves some out. The sample shows roughly 410,000 clones, roughly 90% of them seen only once. The sample consisted of peripheral blood. The origin of the receptors is a woman in her thirties or forties with COVID-19, enrolled during active disease.

The chain joins TRBV7-2 to TRBJ2-1; 15 bases agree with TRBD2. The CDR3 loop spans 15 amino acids. Trimming removed 7 bases from V and 4 bases from J; junction bases left unmatched: 2. Germline V CDR1 and CDR2: SGHTA, FQGNSA. CDR3 sequence: CASIGTSGGYNEQFF. The CDR3 DNA follows: TGTGCCAGCATCGGGACTAGCGGGGGGTACAATGAGCAGTTCTTC.

This clone has just a few counts. This sequence joins TRBV10-3 and TRBJ1-1, with D uncertain. V dropped 0 bases and J dropped 7 bases, with 9 bases sitting between them. Looked up from germline, CDR1 is ENHRY and CDR2 is SYGVKD. The CDR3 loop spans 13 amino acids. In nucleotides, the CDR3 is TGTGCCATCAGTGAGTCGGTCAGTCTTGAAGCTTTCTTT. It translates to CAISESVSLEAFF.

The rearrangement links TRBV9 to TRBJ1-2; the match to TRBD1 covers 7 bases. Losses at the gene ends were 4 bases for V and 5 bases for J; bases not matched to a gene: 8. This CDR3 has 14 amino acids. Germline V gives CDR1 SGDLS, CDR2 YYNGEE. The CDR3 sequence: CASSPGTAGYGYTF. The CDR3 bases are TGTGCCAGCAGCCCCGGGACAGCTGGGTATGGCTACACCTTC.

The J gene is TRBJ1-1, the V gene TRBV19; 9 bases are a match to TRBD1. Germline V gives CDR1 LNHDA, CDR2 SQIVND (reference sequence). V lost 6 bases to trimming and J lost 1 base; unmatched junction nucleotides: 9. The CDR3 contains 16 residues. The CDR3 loop reads CASSPGTGRWNTEAFF. The DNA of the CDR3 is TGTGCCAGTAGCCCCGGGACAGGGAGATGGAACACTGAAGCTTTCTTT.

This clone was seen many times. The rearrangement joins TRBV5-1 to TRBJ2-7; 13 nucleotides agree with TRBD2. The ends lost 4 bases at V and 2 bases at J; junction bases unmatched: 3. Per the germline V gene, CDR1 is SGHRS and CDR2 is YFSETQ. The CDR3 extends over 15 amino acids. As DNA, the CDR3 is TGCGCCAGCAGCCCCGGACTAGCGGGAGCCTACGAGCAGTACTTC. It is translated as CASSPGLAGAYEQYF. Full variable domain (rest looked up from reference TRBV5-1 and TRBJ2-7): KAGVTQTPRYLIKTRGQQVTLSCSPISGHRSVSWYQQTPGQGLQFLFEYFSETQRNKGNFPGRFSGRQFSNSRSEMNVSTLELGDSALYLCASSPGLAGAYEQYFGPGTRLTVT.

The CDR3 DNA reads as TGTGCCAGCAGTTACTCGAAGGACAGGGGAAGGGGGACGAACACTGAAGCTTTCTTT. Its protein product is CASSYSKDRGRGTNTEAFF. The chain is built from TRBV6-2 or TRBV6-3 and TRBJ1-1, with 9 bases fitting TRBD1. This CDR3 has 19 amino acids. V lost 0 bases to trimming and J lost 1 base; unmatched junction nucleotides: 12. Germline loops: CDR1 MNHEY, CDR2 SVGEGT.